The clone carrying this T cell receptor (beta chain) was recorded a few times. Its antigen is as yet unknown. The data were obtained in a study of blood T cells in healthy people across ages. Findings and caveats of the study: A strong correlation between TCR beta diversity and naive T cell percentage was seen. Older age coincided with a roughly linear decline in TCR beta diversity per million T cells. Researchers judged that diversity estimates from one million T cells fell short of true values.

For the second PCR, which ran for roughly 7 to 11 cycles, a sample-barcoded 5' primer and a J-beta primer mix were used. TCRdb re-called the 5' RACE reads with MiXCR, one entry per CDR3 protein. The table shows fewer than 2,000,000 distinct CDR3 sequences, with 30% to 40% occurring only once. V was clipped by 5 bases and J by 5 bases; unmatched bases: 2. Germline lookup yields CDR1 DFQATT and CDR2 SNEGSKA (reference sequence). The CDR3 consists of 12 residues. The genes are TRBV20-1 and TRBJ2-7, with 11 nucleotides matching TRBD1. Sequencing input: blood. The sequence was collected from a human donor in good health. This CDR3 reads CSALGQGDEQYF. The CDR3 DNA reads as TGCAGTGCTTTGGGACAGGGGGACGAGCAGTACTTC.